Below are 25 T cell receptor beta chains sequenced from a single sample in a study of blood T cell repertoires in COVID-19. Clones were sequenced by immunoSEQ multiplex PCR, and TCRdb holds only the in-frame ones, with some missing. The data contain roughly 150,000 clones, roughly 91% of them singletons. Sequencing was performed on peripheral blood. The receptors stem from a young man with acute or convalescent COVID-19.

The V call is TRBV30, the J call TRBJ1-3; D perhaps matches TRBD1 (6 bases). V was cut by 3 bases and J by 2 bases, with 11 bases left in between. Germline values: CDR1 GTSNPN, CDR2 SVGIG (reference sequence). The CDR3 spans 14 residues. The CDR3 here is CAWRQGPPGNTIYF. The CDR3, as DNA: TGTGCCTGGAGGCAGGGGCCCCCTGGAAACACCATATATTTT.

V and J are TRBV30 and TRBJ1-1; 9 bases line up with TRBD1. This CDR3 region has 16 residues. J was trimmed by 0 bases and V by 1 base; bases with no gene match: 6. CDR1 is GTSNPN and CDR2 is SVGIG in the germline V gene (reference sequence). This CDR3 reads CAWSATGQGMNTEAFF. CDR3 nucleotide sequence: TGTGCCTGGAGTGCGACGGGACAGGGAATGAACACTGAAGCTTTCTTT.

V is TRBV25-1 and J is TRBJ2-1; 7 bases line up with TRBD1. The V segment lost 5 bases and the J segment 5 bases; nucleotides outside the gene matches: 6. CDR3 length equals 14 residues. Germline-derived CDR1 and CDR2 are MGHDK and SYGVNS. CDR3 sequence (DNA): TGTGCCAGCAGTCCGGACAGGACCCACAATGAGCAGTTCTTC. It encodes CASSPDRTHNEQFF. The whole variable domain, filled in from reference TRBV25-1 and TRBJ2-1, reads EADIYQTPRYLVIGTGKKITLECSQTMGHDKMYWYQQDPGMELHLIHYSYGVNSTEKGDLSSESTVSRIRTEHFPLTLESARPSHTSQYLCASSPDRTHNEQFFGPGTRLTVL.

This clone appeared once. The chain recombines TRBV27 with TRBJ1-4; TRBD1 matches 7 bases. The CDR3 is 15 residues long. With V trimmed by 6 bases and J by 7 bases, 11 bases remained unmatched. Germline V gene data show CDR1 as MNHEY and CDR2 as SMNVEV (reference sequence). The CDR3 DNA reads as TGTGCCAGCAGCTTGACAGGGATCATTGGTGAAAAACTGTTTTTT. Its translation: CASSLTGIIGEKLFF.

The chain links TRBV19 to TRBJ1-3, with 9 positions matching TRBD1. Germline assignment: CDR1 LNHDA and CDR2 SQIVND (reference sequence). This CDR3 has 16 residues. J gave up 2 bases and V 4 bases, and 6 bases lay outside the gene matches. CDR3 sequence reads: CASSTLTGGTGNTIYF. CDR3 in DNA: TGTGCCAGTAGTACCCTGACAGGGGGTACTGGAAACACCATATATTTT. Full variable domain (missing parts from reference TRBV19 and TRBJ1-3): DGGITQSPKYLFRKEGQNVTLSCEQNLNHDAMYWYRQDPGQGLRLIYYSQIVNDFQKGDIAEGYSVSREKKESFPLTVTSAQKNPTAFYLCASSTLTGGTGNTIYFGEGSWLTVV.

The rearrangement uses TRBV19 and TRBJ1-5; 7 positions match TRBD1. The CDR3 loop spans 16 amino acids. CDR1 and CDR2 (germline): LNHDA, SQIVND (reference sequence). V shed 1 base, J shed 3 bases, and the junction held 6 bases outside the gene matches. The CDR3 region is CASSIGGQLINQPQHF. In DNA form, the CDR3 reads TGTGCCAGTAGTATAGGGGGACAGTTAATCAATCAGCCCCAGCATTTT. The full variable domain, its missing parts supplied by reference TRBV19 and TRBJ1-5, is DGGITQSPKYLFRKEGQNVTLSCEQNLNHDAMYWYRQDPGQGLRLIYYSQIVNDFQKGDIAEGYSVSREKKESFPLTVTSAQKNPTAFYLCASSIGGQLINQPQHFGDGTRLSIL.

This rearrangement joins TRBV27 to TRBJ2-7; maybe TRBD1 (6 bases). With 7 bases removed from V and 4 bases from J, the gap between germline ends came to 8 bases. Per the germline V gene, CDR1 is MNHEY and CDR2 is SMNVEV (reference sequence). This CDR3 contains 11 residues. The DNA for the CDR3 is TGTGCCAGCACCAGGGGTTACGAGCAGTACTTC. Translated: CASTRGYEQYF.

The rearrangement joins TRBV7-2 to TRBJ2-5; 8 bases fit TRBD2. Germline V gene sequence: CDR1 SGHTA, CDR2 FQGNSA. The CDR3 spans 16 residues. V trimming: 6 bases; J trimming: 2 bases; junction bases outside the gene matches: 11. CDR3 protein: CASRGPGGRTQETQYF. The DNA of the CDR3 is TGTGCCAGCAGGGGGCCCGGCGGGAGGACTCAAGAGACCCAGTACTTC.

This sequence joins TRBV19 and TRBJ2-3, with unresolved D. The V gene lost 3 bases and the J gene lost 6 bases, with 7 bases spanning the gap. CDR3 length: 12 residues. Germline CDR1 and CDR2: LNHDA and SQIVND (reference sequence). The CDR3: CASSMARDTQYF. The DNA for the CDR3 is TGTGCCAGTAGTATGGCGAGGGATACGCAGTATTTT.

The chain combines TRBV7-2 with TRBJ1-3; the D gene is possibly TRBD1 (5 bases). CDR1 and CDR2 (germline): SGHTA, FQGNSA. This CDR3 spans 16 amino acids. The V gene lost 5 bases and the J gene lost 0 bases, with 14 bases spanning the gap. CDR3 sequence (DNA): TGTGCCAGCAGCGCGAACCAGGGCAGCTCTGGAAACACCATATATTTT. Translating gives CASSANQGSSGNTIYF.

This clone was counted a single time. The genes are TRBV5-6 and TRBJ2-1; maybe TRBD1 (6 bases). The V end lost 0 bases, the J end lost 3 bases, and 7 bases lay between the germline ends. From germline, CDR1 is SGHDT and CDR2 YYEEEE. This CDR3 region has 14 residues. CDR3 in amino acids: CASSLGDNYNEQFF. DNA of the CDR3: TGTGCCAGCAGCTTGGGGGACAACTACAATGAGCAGTTCTTC. The variable domain in full, with the rest retrieved from reference TRBV5-6 and TRBJ2-1, is DAGVTQSPTHLIKTRGQQVTLRCSPKSGHDTVSWYQQALGQGPQFIFQYYEEEERQRGNFPDRFSGHQFPNYSSELNVNALLLGDSALYLCASSLGDNYNEQFFGPGTRLTVL.

This clone appeared a single time. The rearrangement links TRBV5-1 to TRBJ1-2; D not resolved. Trimming pared 0 bases from V and 5 bases from J, leaving 11 bases between. There are 14 residues in the CDR3. Germline CDR1 and CDR2: SGHRS and YFSETQ. The CDR3 sequence: CASSLASPSYGYTF. Written as DNA, the CDR3 is TGCGCCAGCAGCTTGGCGAGCCCTTCGTATGGCTACACCTTC. Supplemented by reference TRBV5-1 and TRBJ1-2, the full variable domain reads KAGVTQTPRYLIKTRGQQVTLSCSPISGHRSVSWYQQTPGQGLQFLFEYFSETQRNKGNFPGRFSGRQFSNSRSEMNVSTLELGDSALYLCASSLASPSYGYTFGSGTRLTVV.

The V call is TRBV4-1, the J call TRBJ2-6; maybe TRBD1 (6 bases). CDR1 is MGHRA and CDR2 is YSYEKL in the germline V gene. CDR3 length equals 16 residues. Deletions cut 6 bases from V and 0 bases from J, with 12 bases between. CDR3 nucleotide sequence: TGCGCCAGCAGTGGCGGACAGAGCTCTGGGGCCAACGTCCTGACTTTC. Translating gives CASSGGQSSGANVLTF.

CDR3 sequence reads: CASSQGTEAFF. As DNA, the CDR3 is TGCGCCAGCAGCCAGGGGACTGAAGCTTTCTTT. This chain joins TRBV10-1 and TRBJ1-1; D is possibly TRBD1 (6 bases). Germline assignment: CDR1 WNHNN and CDR2 SYGVQD (reference sequence). Trimming pared 6 bases from V and 5 bases from J, leaving 7 bases between. The CDR3 runs 11 residues.

The chain uses TRBV7-2 and TRBJ1-5, with unresolved D. CDR3 length: 13 residues. Looked up from germline, CDR1 is SGHTA and CDR2 is FQGNSA. V was trimmed by 2 bases and J by 5 bases, leaving 7 bases between them. CDR3 nucleotide sequence: TGTGCCAGCAGCTTACGCCACTATCAGCCCCAGCATTTT. Translating it yields CASSLRHYQPQHF.

This clone was detected only once. This sequence joins TRBV12-5 and TRBJ1-2; 12 nucleotides agree with TRBD1. The CDR3 runs to 16 residues. Trimming removed 9 bases from V and 6 bases from J; junction bases left unmatched: 14. The V gene's germline CDR1 is LGHNT and CDR2 FRNRAP. CDR3 sequence reads: CASEDIPGQGAHGYTF. In DNA, the CDR3 is TGTGCTAGCGAAGACATACCGGGACAGGGGGCTCATGGCTACACCTTC. The full variable domain, rest sourced from reference TRBV12-5 and TRBJ1-2, is DARVTQTPRHKVTEMGQEVTMRCQPILGHNTVFWYRQTMMQGLELLAYFRNRAPLDDSGMPKDRFSAEMPDATLATLKIQPSEPRDSAVYFCASEDIPGQGAHGYTFGSGTRLTVV.

The chain carries TRBV30 and TRBJ2-7; possibly TRBD1 for D (7 bases). V shed 0 bases and J shed 5 bases, with 14 bases lying between them. The germline V gene has CDR1 GTSNPN and CDR2 SVGIG (reference sequence). This CDR3 contains 14 residues. The CDR3 sequence: CAWSVGGGVNEQYF. The CDR3 coding sequence is TGTGCCTGGAGTGTCGGAGGGGGCGTCAACGAGCAGTACTTC.

The chain is built from TRBV3-1 (or the pseudogene TRBV3-2) and TRBJ2-5; D is perhaps TRBD2 (6 bases). Germline values: CDR1 LGHDT, CDR2 YNNKEL (reference sequence). Deletions cut 4 bases from V and 4 bases from J, with 13 bases between. The CDR3 covers 14 residues. The CDR3 spells CASSRAGRGETQYF. The CDR3 nucleotides are TGTGCCAGCAGCCGCGCGGGGCGGGGAGAGACCCAGTACTTC.

This clone has just one count. The chain carries TRBV2 and TRBJ2-3, with TRBD2 matching over 7 bases. The V gene end was trimmed by 3 bases and the J gene end by 2 bases; junction bases not matched to a gene: 8. Per the germline V gene, CDR1 is SNHLY and CDR2 is FYNNEI. This CDR3 has 16 amino acids. The CDR3 DNA reads as TGTGCCAGCAGTGATGAAGGACTAGGGAACACAGATACGCAGTATTTT. Translating it yields CASSDEGLGNTDTQYF. The whole variable domain, remainder taken from reference TRBV2 and TRBJ2-3, is EPEVTQTPSHQVTQMGQEVILRCVPISNHLYFYWYRQILGQKVEFLVSFYNNEISEKSEIFDDQFSVERPDGSNFTLKIRSTKLEDSAMYFCASSDEGLGNTDTQYFGPGTRLTVL.

The V gene is TRBV5-1, the J gene TRBJ1-2; D gene unclear. V was pared by 5 bases and J by 3 bases, with 11 bases between. The CDR3 has 13 residues. Germline CDR1 is SGHRS and CDR2 is YFSETQ. Written as DNA, the CDR3 is TGCGCCAGCAGAAATGACACCGACTATGGCTACACCTTC. It yields the protein CASRNDTDYGYTF. The whole variable domain, remainder taken from reference TRBV5-1 and TRBJ1-2, is KAGVTQTPRYLIKTRGQQVTLSCSPISGHRSVSWYQQTPGQGLQFLFEYFSETQRNKGNFPGRFSGRQFSNSRSEMNVSTLELGDSALYLCASRNDTDYGYTFGSGTRLTVV.

J is TRBJ2-1 and V is TRBV19, with 13 bases lining up with TRBD2. The junction had 4 bases not matched to a gene; V was cut back by 5 bases and J by 9 bases. The CDR3 is 14 residues long. Germline values: CDR1 LNHDA, CDR2 SQIVND (reference sequence). The CDR3 spells CASSRTSGSIEQFF. The CDR3 coding sequence is TGTGCCAGTAGTCGGACTAGCGGGAGTATTGAGCAGTTCTTC.

This clone has a single count. This chain uses TRBV24-1 with TRBJ2-1, with D maybe TRBD2 (5 bases). V was cut by 3 bases and J by 6 bases, with 17 bases left in between. The CDR3 extends over 16 amino acids. Germline V lookup: CDR1 KGHDR, CDR2 SFDVKD. In DNA form, the CDR3 reads TGTGCCACCAGTGATGCGGGCCCGTGGCCCCGCAATGAGCAGTTCTTC. Residues: CATSDAGPWPRNEQFF.

The chain links TRBV5-6 to TRBJ2-7; TRBD1 matches at 11 bases. The trim removed 2 bases at V and 4 bases at J, leaving 8 bases unmatched. The CDR3 covers 16 residues. CDR1 and CDR2 from the germline V gene are SGHDT and YYEEEE. The CDR3 sequence is CASSFVRDRGIYEQYF. In DNA, the CDR3 is TGTGCCAGCAGCTTCGTCCGGGACAGGGGGATTTACGAGCAGTACTTC.

The chain couples TRBV5-1 to TRBJ2-7, with D unclear. The germline gives CDR1 SGHRS, CDR2 YFSETQ. CDR3 length equals 13 residues. Trimming took off 5 bases at V and 2 bases at J, with 11 bases between the two ends. Here the CDR3 reads CASRSITAYEQYF. Here the CDR3 DNA reads TGCGCCAGCAGGTCGATAACAGCCTACGAGCAGTACTTC.

The chain joins TRBV6-1 to TRBJ1-1; D gene unclear. V lost 1 base and J 4 bases, leaving 13 bases between the germline ends. CDR1 is MNHNS, CDR2 SASEGT, per germline. CDR3 length equals 15 residues. The CDR3 spells CASSEVRAGLTEAFF. CDR3 coding DNA: TGTGCCAGCAGTGAAGTAAGGGCAGGACTCACTGAAGCTTTCTTT.